Listed here are 14 T cell receptor beta chains from one sample, sequenced in a study of blood T cell repertoires in COVID-19. Only in-frame clones appear in the TCRdb table, and some are missing; sequencing was by immunoSEQ multiplex PCR. Of tens of thousands of clones listed, about nine tenths are singletons. The source material was peripheral blood. The receptors shown here come from a human donor in a cohort sampled during active COVID-19.

In this sample, this clone turned up once. The chain links TRBV16 to TRBJ2-3; TRBD2 matches 11 bases. V dropped 0 bases and J dropped 4; count of bases not matched to a gene: 6. This CDR3 contains 17 residues. Germline CDR1 and CDR2: KGHSY and FQNENV. The CDR3 region is CASSQSHGLAGPDTQYF. The CDR3 DNA reads as TGTGCCAGCAGCCAATCGCACGGACTAGCGGGTCCAGATACGCAGTATTTT.

V and J are TRBV7-8 and TRBJ1-1; TRBD1 is a possible D gene (5 bases). In germline, CDR1 is SGHVS, CDR2 FQNEAQ. The CDR3 contains 14 residues. V lost 4 bases to trimming and J lost 1 base, with 10 bases between them. The CDR3 is CASSSRQQNTEAFF. The CDR3 coding sequence is TGTGCCAGCAGCTCCCGACAGCAGAACACTGAAGCTTTCTTT.

This chain uses TRBV6-1 with TRBJ2-7; the D gene is possibly TRBD1 (5 bases). The CDR3 consists of 15 residues. The germline CDR1 and CDR2 sequences are MNHNS and SASEGT. The V gene lost 0 bases and the J gene lost 1 base, with 10 bases spanning the gap. The CDR3 DNA is TGTGCCAGCAGTGAAGCGGTCAGGGCTTCCTACGAGCAGTACTTC. Amino acid sequence: CASSEAVRASYEQYF.

V gene TRBV28 combines with J gene TRBJ1-4, with D perhaps matching TRBD1 (5 bases). CDR1 is MDHEN, CDR2 SYDVKM, per germline. The CDR3 extends over 16 amino acids. Trimming cost V 5 bases and J 7 bases, with 20 bases left between them. The CDR3 DNA is TGTGCCAGCAGTCCCCCCGGCATAGGGGCAGTTGAAAAACTGTTTTTT. The encoded protein is CASSPPGIGAVEKLFF.

The V and J genes are TRBV6-5 and TRBJ2-7; 11 bases are a match to TRBD2. CDR1 MNHEY and CDR2 SVGAGI come from the germline V gene. This CDR3 spans 15 amino acids. V lost 6 bases and J lost 2; bases outside the gene matches: 6. The CDR3 spells CASRETSGDTYEQYF. The CDR3 bases are TGTGCCAGCAGGGAGACTAGCGGGGACACCTACGAGCAGTACTTC.

V usage is TRBV30 and J usage is TRBJ1-6; TRBD1 matches 8 bases. CDR3 size: 16 residues. The V and J ends lost 2 bases and 7 bases, in that order; junction bases with no gene match: 10. Per germline, CDR1 GTSNPN and CDR2 SVGIG (reference sequence). The CDR3 DNA is TGTGCCTGGAGTTTGACAGGGGTTAGACTAAATTCACCCCTCCACTTT. It codes for CAWSLTGVRLNSPLHF.

This chain links TRBV5-6 with TRBJ2-2; D call uncertain. In germline, CDR1 is SGHDT, CDR2 YYEEEE. The CDR3 runs to 15 residues. Trimming removed 0 bases at V and 1 base at J, with 7 bases between. CDR3 bases: TGTGCCAGCAGCTTGGGAGGTTTGAACACCGGGGAGCTGTTTTTT. It codes for CASSLGGLNTGELFF.

The chain combines TRBV7-2 with TRBJ2-1; D is uncertain. The V end lost 1 base, the J end lost 7 bases, and 8 bases lay between the germline ends. Germline lookup yields CDR1 SGHTA and CDR2 FQGNSA. CDR3 size: 13 residues. For the CDR3, the DNA is TGTGCCAGCAGCTTAGTTCTCACTAATGAGCAGTTCTTC. This encodes CASSLVLTNEQFF.

This chain joins TRBV2 and TRBJ1-6; TRBD1 matches at 9 bases. The junction had 3 bases not matched to a gene; V was cut back by 5 bases and J by 7 bases. The CDR3 extends over 14 amino acids. Germline V gene sequence: CDR1 SNHLY, CDR2 FYNNEI. The CDR3 region is CASSTGTGNSPLHF. The CDR3, as DNA: TGTGCCAGCAGTACCGGGACAGGGAATTCACCCCTCCACTTT. Full variable domain (rest looked up from reference TRBV2 and TRBJ1-6): EPEVTQTPSHQVTQMGQEVILRCVPISNHLYFYWYRQILGQKVEFLVSFYNNEISEKSEIFDDQFSVERPDGSNFTLKIRSTKLEDSAMYFCASSTGTGNSPLHFGNGTRLTVT.

The chain couples TRBV30 to TRBJ1-4; 11 bases map to TRBD1. Germline loops: CDR1 GTSNPN, CDR2 SVGIG (reference sequence). The junction had 10 bases not matched to a gene; V was cut back by 2 bases and J by 11 bases. This CDR3 contains 15 residues. The DNA of the CDR3 is TGTGCCTGGAGTAGGGACAGGGGGTCGACTTGGAAACTGTTTTTT. It codes for CAWSRDRGSTWKLFF. The whole variable domain, filled in from reference TRBV30 and TRBJ1-4, reads SQTIHQWPATLVQPVGSPLSLECTVEGTSNPNLYWYRQAAGRGLQLLFYSVGIGQISSEVPQNLSASRPQDRQFILSSKKLLLSDSGFYLCAWSRDRGSTWKLFFGSGTQLSVL.

CDR3: CASSDRVSYEQYF. The CDR3 nucleotides are TGCGCCAGCAGTGACAGGGTCTCCTACGAGCAGTACTTC. The genes are TRBV10-2 and TRBJ2-7, with D tentatively TRBD1 (5 bases). V was trimmed by 3 bases and J by 0 bases, leaving 6 bases between them. The CDR3 has 13 amino acids. Germline lookup yields CDR1 WSHSY and CDR2 SAAADI.

This clone has just one count. The gene calls are TRBV19 and TRBJ1-5; 8 positions agree with TRBD1. The CDR3 covers 15 residues. Trimming at V came to 6 bases and at J to 3 bases, leaving 7 bases not matched to a gene. Germline CDR1 reads LNHDA; CDR2 reads SQIVND (reference sequence). Here the CDR3 DNA reads TGTGCCAGTAGACGCCGGGACAGGTTCAATCAGCCCCAGCATTTT. Translating gives CASRRRDRFNQPQHF.

The chain has TRBV4-2 and TRBJ2-7; 11 bases line up with TRBD2. V lost 3 bases to trimming and J lost 3 bases; unmatched junction nucleotides: 7. The CDR3 has 16 residues. Germline loops: CDR1 LGHNA, CDR2 YNFKEQ. CDR3 sequence (DNA): TGTGCCAGCAGCCAGGGAACCGGGACTAGCGGCTACGAGCAGTACTTC. It specifies CASSQGTGTSGYEQYF.

The chain recombines TRBV3-1 (or the pseudogene TRBV3-2) with TRBJ2-5; D may be TRBD2 (6 bases). V lost 6 bases and J 1 base, leaving 12 bases between the germline ends. CDR1 is LGHDT and CDR2 is YNNKEL in the germline V gene (reference sequence). The CDR3 is made up of 14 amino acids. The CDR3 bases are TGTGCCAGCAGGCCGGACTACCTCCAAGAGACCCAGTACTTC. This sequence encodes CASRPDYLQETQYF.